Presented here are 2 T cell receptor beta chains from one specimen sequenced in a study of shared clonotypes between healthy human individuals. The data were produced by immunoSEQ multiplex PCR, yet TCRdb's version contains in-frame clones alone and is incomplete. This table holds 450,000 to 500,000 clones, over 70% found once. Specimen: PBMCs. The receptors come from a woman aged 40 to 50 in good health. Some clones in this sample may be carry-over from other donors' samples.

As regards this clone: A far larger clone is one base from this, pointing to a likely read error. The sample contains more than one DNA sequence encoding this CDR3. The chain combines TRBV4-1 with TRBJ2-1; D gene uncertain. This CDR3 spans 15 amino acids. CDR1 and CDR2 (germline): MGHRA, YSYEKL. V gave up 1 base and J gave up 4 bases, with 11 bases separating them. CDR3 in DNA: TGCGCCAGCAGCCAAGGATTCCGCTCATACAATGAGCAGTTCTTC. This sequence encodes CASSQGFRSYNEQFF.

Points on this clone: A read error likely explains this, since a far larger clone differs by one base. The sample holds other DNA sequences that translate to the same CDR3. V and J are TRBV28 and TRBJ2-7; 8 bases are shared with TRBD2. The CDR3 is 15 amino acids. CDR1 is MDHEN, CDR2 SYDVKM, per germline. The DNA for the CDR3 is TGCGCCAGCAGCACCCCGGGCGGGAGGTCTCGGGAGCAGTACTTC. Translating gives CASSTPGGRSREQYF. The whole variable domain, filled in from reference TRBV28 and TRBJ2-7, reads DVKVTQSSRYLVKRTGEKVFLECVQDMDHENMFWYRQDPGLGLRLIYFSYDVKMKEKGDIPEGYSVSREKKERFSLILESASTNQTSMYLCASSTPGGRSREQYFGPGTRLTVT.